Following are 24 T cell receptor beta chains from one sample sequenced in a study of blood T cell repertoires in COVID-19. Produced via immunoSEQ multiplex PCR; TCRdb's table is partial and in-frame only. The sample consists of 150,000 or so clones, more than 70% of them appearing once. The sample taken for sequencing was PBMCs or T cells enriched from blood (not recorded which). The source of these receptors is a woman in her 50s in a cohort exposed to, infected with or recovered from COVID-19 (not recorded which).

V gene TRBV10-3 combines with J gene TRBJ2-7; TRBD2 agrees at 11 bases. The ends lost 6 bases at V and 2 bases at J; junction bases unmatched: 6. Germline V CDR1 and CDR2: ENHRY, SYGVKD. This CDR3 spans 15 amino acids. CDR3 coding DNA: TGTGCCATCAGACCCGCTAGCGGGGGGACCTACGAGCAGTACTTC. Translating gives CAIRPASGGTYEQYF.

The genes are TRBV9 and TRBJ2-5; weak D call: TRBD1 (5 bases). The CDR3 contains 15 residues. Germline V gene data show CDR1 as SGDLS and CDR2 as YYNGEE. Trimming stripped 0 bases from V and 5 bases from J, with 14 bases between. The CDR3 DNA is TGTGCCAGCAGCGTAGATGGCAGGGCTTGGGAGACCCAGTACTTC. This encodes CASSVDGRAWETQYF.

The V and J genes are TRBV19 and TRBJ2-3; possibly TRBD1 for D (6 bases). The CDR3 extends over 14 amino acids. With 9 bases removed from V and 4 bases from J, the gap between germline ends came to 17 bases. Germline CDR1 reads LNHDA; CDR2 reads SQIVND (reference sequence). CDR3 residues: CASASRGSADTQYF. The CDR3 DNA reads TGTGCCAGCGCCTCAAGGGGGTCTGCAGATACGCAGTATTTT.

This chain links TRBV5-1 with TRBJ2-3, with D maybe TRBD2 (5 bases). The CDR3 is made up of 14 amino acids. V lost 8 bases to trimming and J lost 3 bases, with 16 bases between them. Germline CDR1 and CDR2: SGHRS and YFSETQ. CDR3 nucleotides: TGCGCCAGTTGTACGGAGGTCGGTACAGATACGCAGTATTTT. This translates into CASCTEVGTDTQYF.

This clone was recorded only once. This chain uses TRBV28 with TRBJ1-5, with D tentatively TRBD1 (6 bases). The CDR3 totals 12 residues. Germline assignment: CDR1 MDHEN and CDR2 SYDVKM. The ends were cut back, 7 bases at V and 9 bases at J, with 13 bases in the middle. The CDR3 nucleotides read TGTGCCAGCACCGGGGGGCAGGCGCCCCAGCATTTT. It encodes CASTGGQAPQHF.

This chain links TRBV19 with TRBJ2-1, with TRBD2 matching 8 bases. V gave up 7 bases and J gave up 6 bases; unmatched junction bases: 14. Looked up from germline, CDR1 is LNHDA and CDR2 is SQIVND (reference sequence). This CDR3 has 16 residues. The CDR3 DNA is TGTGCCAGTACCGCGATTAGCGGGACGGGCGGCAATGAGCAGTTCTTC. It codes for CASTAISGTGGNEQFF.

The rearrangement joins TRBV25-1 to TRBJ1-2, with a weak D call TRBD1 (6 bases). CDR1 MGHDK and CDR2 SYGVNS come from the germline V gene. The CDR3 is made up of 15 amino acids. Trimming cost V 0 bases and J 5 bases, with 13 bases left between them. The CDR3 region is CASSEYIAGVYGYTF. The CDR3, as DNA: TGTGCCAGCAGTGAATATATTGCAGGGGTGTATGGCTACACCTTC.

The chain links TRBV5-1 to TRBJ2-1; 9 bases are a match to TRBD1. The J segment lost 7 bases and the V segment lost 4 bases, leaving 6 bases of the junction unmatched. Germline CDR1 reads SGHRS; CDR2 reads YFSETQ. The CDR3 contains 14 residues. CDR3 in DNA: TGCGCCAGCAGCCTGGATGGGACAGGGAATGAGCAGTTCTTC. Amino acid sequence: CASSLDGTGNEQFF.

The V gene is TRBV9, the J gene TRBJ2-7; TRBD2 matches 13 bases. This CDR3 is 15 amino acids long. CDR1 is SGDLS, CDR2 YYNGEE, per germline. The V segment lost 3 bases and the J segment 4 bases; nucleotides outside the gene matches: 4. CDR3 region: CASSAGLAGEYEQYF. The CDR3, as DNA: TGTGCCAGCAGCGCCGGACTAGCGGGGGAGTACGAGCAGTACTTC.

The chain carries TRBV30 and TRBJ1-6, with TRBD1 matching over 9 bases. CDR3 length: 14 residues. The germline gives CDR1 GTSNPN, CDR2 SVGIG (reference sequence). The trim removed 4 bases at V and 9 bases at J, leaving 7 bases unmatched. CDR3 residues: CAWKLDRGASPLHF. The CDR3 DNA reads TGTGCCTGGAAGTTGGACAGGGGCGCTTCACCCCTCCACTTT.

The chain combines TRBV7-9 with TRBJ2-3; TRBD1 might be the D (6 bases). The V end was cut by 5 bases, the J end by 0 bases, with 12 bases between. Germline lookup yields CDR1 SEHNR and CDR2 FQNEAQ (reference sequence). The CDR3 spans 15 residues. The CDR3 sequence: CASSRGDTSTDTQYF. The CDR3 region has the DNA TGTGCCAGCAGCCGTGGGGACACTAGCACAGATACGCAGTATTTT. Drawing the rest from reference TRBV7-9 and TRBJ2-3, the complete variable domain is DTGVSQNPRHKITKRGQNVTFRCDPISEHNRLYWYRQTLGQGPEFLTYFQNEAQLEKSRLLSDRFSAERPKGSFSTLEIQRTEQGDSAMYLCASSRGDTSTDTQYFGPGTRLTVL.

The chain couples TRBV5-1 to TRBJ2-1; TRBD2 agrees at 9 bases. Germline CDR1 reads SGHRS; CDR2 reads YFSETQ. CDR3 length: 14 residues. V lost 4 bases and J lost 8; bases outside the gene matches: 7. The CDR3 DNA is TGCGCCAGCAGCGCGGGACTAGCCCGCGATGAGCAGTTCTTC. The encoded protein is CASSAGLARDEQFF.

This clone has a single count. The chain combines TRBV2 with TRBJ1-4, with D possibly TRBD1 on 5 matching bases. Trimming removed 5 bases from V and 0 bases from J, with 10 bases in between. Germline V lookup: CDR1 SNHLY, CDR2 FYNNEI. This CDR3 contains 15 residues. The CDR3 loop is CASSKDRATNEKLFF. The DNA of the CDR3 is TGTGCCAGCAGTAAAGACAGAGCAACTAATGAAAAACTGTTTTTT.

The J gene is TRBJ1-2, the V gene TRBV5-1; D unclear. The CDR3 consists of 12 residues. The ends were cut back, 0 bases at V and 6 bases at J, with 6 bases in the middle. Per the germline V gene, CDR1 is SGHRS and CDR2 is YFSETQ. CDR3 sequence: CASSLGGDGYTF. As DNA, the CDR3 is TGCGCCAGCAGCTTGGGAGGAGATGGCTACACCTTC.

A single count supports this clone. The rearrangement joins TRBV5-5 to TRBJ2-7; possible D gene TRBD2, 6 bases. The CDR3 length is 14 residues. From germline, CDR1 is SGHKS and CDR2 YYEKEE (reference sequence). V was trimmed by 0 bases and J by 4 bases, leaving 11 bases between them. The CDR3 DNA reads as TGTGCCAGCAGCTTGGGCGCAGGGAGGTACGAGCAGTACTTC. It codes for CASSLGAGRYEQYF.

The J gene is TRBJ2-1, the V gene TRBV5-6, with 13 bases fitting TRBD2. From germline, CDR1 is SGHDT and CDR2 YYEEEE. The junction had 7 bases not matched to a gene; V was cut back by 0 bases and J by 7 bases. The CDR3 covers 17 residues. CDR3 loop: CASSLDPRTSGSNEQFF. As DNA, the CDR3 is TGTGCCAGCAGCTTGGACCCCCGGACTAGCGGGAGTAATGAGCAGTTCTTC.

With respect to this clone: Other DNA sequences in this specimen translate into the identical CDR3. The chain recombines TRBV6-5 with TRBJ2-7; D might be TRBD2 (5 bases). The CDR3 extends over 14 amino acids. The ends were cut back, 0 bases at V and 2 bases at J, with 8 bases in the middle. From germline, CDR1 is MNHEY and CDR2 SVGAGI. The CDR3 region has the DNA TGTGCCAGCAGTTACTCGAGAGGGACCTACGAGCAGTACTTC. Protein sequence: CASSYSRGTYEQYF.

The chain employs TRBV9 and TRBJ2-5; tentatively, D is TRBD2 (7 bases). V was shortened by 4 bases and J by 3 bases, with 16 bases between the two germline ends. The CDR3 spans 15 residues. Germline-derived CDR1 and CDR2 are SGDLS and YYNGEE. Written as DNA, the CDR3 is TGTGCCAGCAGCTCAGGAGGGGGGGAGGAAGAGACCCAGTACTTC. Translated: CASSSGGGEEETQYF.

The chain uses TRBV5-6 and TRBJ2-7, with TRBD1 matching over 9 bases. V lost 4 bases and J lost 3; bases outside the gene matches: 11. This CDR3 region has 16 residues. Germline CDR1 reads SGHDT; CDR2 reads YYEEEE. The CDR3 DNA sequence: TGTGCCAGCAGCCGGGGGCGACAGGGGGTATACTACGAGCAGTACTTC. It yields the protein CASSRGRQGVYYEQYF. Variable domain in full (rest from reference TRBV5-6 and TRBJ2-7): DAGVTQSPTHLIKTRGQQVTLRCSPKSGHDTVSWYQQALGQGPQFIFQYYEEEERQRGNFPDRFSGHQFPNYSSELNVNALLLGDSALYLCASSRGRQGVYYEQYFGPGTRLTVT.

The CDR3 here is CASSQGASSYNEQFF. The CDR3 region has the DNA TGTGCCAGCAGCCAAGGGGCCAGCTCCTACAATGAGCAGTTCTTC. The V call is TRBV3-1 (or the pseudogene TRBV3-2), the J call TRBJ2-1; D unresolved. Germline V gene sequence: CDR1 LGHDT, CDR2 YNNKEL (reference sequence). V lost 1 base and J 0 bases, leaving 7 bases between the germline ends. The CDR3 spans 15 residues.

The chain uses TRBV4-3 and TRBJ2-1, with 9 bases matching TRBD2. The CDR3 consists of 16 residues. J gave up 8 bases and V 4 bases, and 12 bases lay outside the gene matches. The germline V gene encodes CDR1 LGHNA and CDR2 YSLEER. In DNA form, the CDR3 reads TGCGCCAGCAGCCCGGGTGGGCTAGCGGGACCCTATGAGCAGTTCTTC. Its translation is CASSPGGLAGPYEQFF.

V and J are TRBV3-1 (or the pseudogene TRBV3-2) and TRBJ1-3; perhaps TRBD1 as D (5 bases). There are 14 residues in the CDR3. Germline lookup yields CDR1 LGHDT and CDR2 YNNKEL (reference sequence). Trimming shortened V by 1 base and J by 7 bases, and 11 bases separated the two germline ends. DNA for the CDR3: TGTGCCAGCAGCCAAGCAAGCGGGGGGAACACCATATATTTT. It encodes CASSQASGGNTIYF.

The rearrangement joins TRBV5-1 to TRBJ2-3; 7 positions agree with TRBD2. Trimming took 7 bases from V and 0 from J; bases not matched to a gene: 8. There are 15 residues in the CDR3. Per germline, CDR1 SGHRS and CDR2 YFSETQ. For the CDR3, the DNA is TGCGCCAGCCACGCTAGCGGTAAAAGCACAGATACGCAGTATTTT. Protein: CASHASGKSTDTQYF.

J is TRBJ2-2 and V is TRBV7-3; a possible D gene is TRBD1 (6 bases). Trimming cost V 0 bases and J 8 bases, with 19 bases left between them. This CDR3 spans 17 amino acids. Germline V gene data show CDR1 as SGHTA and CDR2 as FQGTGA. The CDR3 DNA reads TGTGCCAGCAGCTTAACCGGGACACGGACAACCGAGGGGGAGCTGTTTTTT. As protein: CASSLTGTRTTEGELFF.